Listed below are T cell receptor beta chains from one sample, sequenced in a study of cytomegalovirus exposure and HLA in healthy donors. Sequencing used immunoSEQ multiplex PCR; TCRdb keeps in-frame clones, though not all of them. The table records about 200,000 clones, about nine tenths of them present only once. Sequenced input: PBMCs. The receptors shown here come from a man aged 25 to 40 in good health and CMV-seronegative. CDR3s include the opening cysteine and the closing phenylalanine or tryptophan. D genes are given only for firm matches. Clone size is not always given. Where it is, it says once, few, many or a class for expanded clones.

>18|TRBJ1-1|TRBD1|TRBV29-1|NA
CSVDGVRGRGGMNTEAFF
TGCAGCGTTGATGGGGTCAGGGGGCGTGGGGGGATGAACACTGAAGCTTTCTTT
>14|TRBJ2-7|TRBD1|TRBV2|NA
CASREDRIGREQYF
TGTGCCAGCAGGGAGGACAGGATCGGCCGCGAGCAGTACTTC
>14|TRBJ1-2|TRBD1|TRBV6-4|NA
CASTRDSNSYGYTF
TGTGCCAGCACCCGGGACAGCAATTCCTATGGCTACACCTTC
>15|TRBJ1-1|NA|TRBV30|NA
CAWRPGRGGKYLAFF
TGTGCCTGGCGCCCTGGACGGGGTGGGAAGTACTTAGCTTTCTTT
>17|TRBJ2-1|TRBD2|TRBV2|NA
CASSDRGGELAYNEQFF
TGTGCCAGCAGTGACCGGGGGGGAGAGCTCGCCTACAATGAGCAGTTCTTC
>13|TRBJ1-5|NA|TRBV2|NA
CASSLAEHQPQHF
TGTGCCAGCAGCCTGGCCGAACATCAGCCCCAGCATTTT
>14|TRBJ1-2|NA|TRBV15|NA
CATSRDRGNYGYTF
TGTGCCACCAGCAGAGATAGGGGGAACTATGGCTACACCTTC
>15|TRBJ2-7|TRBD2|TRBV6-1|NA
CASSTGLGRRYEQYF
TGTGCCAGCAGTACAGGACTAGGAAGGCGCTACGAGCAGTACTTC
>15|TRBJ2-1|TRBD2|TRBV4-2|once
CASSPGTSADNEQFF
TGTGCCAGCAGCCCTGGGACTAGCGCGGACAATGAGCAGTTCTTC
>14|TRBJ2-5|TRBD1|TRBV7-9|NA
CASSSDRDQETQYF
TGTGCCAGCAGCTCGGACAGGGACCAAGAGACCCAGTACTTC
>15|TRBJ2-3|NA|TRBV6-1|NA
CASSDTRDWSDTQYF
TGTGCCAGCAGTGATACGCGGGATTGGTCAGATACGCAGTATTTT
>12|TRBJ2-5|TRBD2|TRBV28|NA
CAHSGATETQYF
TGTGCCCATAGCGGGGCGACAGAGACCCAGTACTTC
>14|TRBJ2-7|NA|TRBV9|NA
CASSVTVSTHEQYF
TGTGCCAGCAGCGTAACAGTTTCTACCCACGAGCAGTACTTC
>14|TRBJ2-3|TRBD1|TRBV6-5|NA
CASRLTGTGHTQYF
TGTGCCAGCAGACTTACCGGGACAGGTCATACGCAGTATTTT
>15|TRBJ1-1|TRBD1|TRBV6-5|NA
CASSYRQGAYTEAFF
TGTGCCAGCAGTTACCGACAGGGGGCTTATACTGAAGCTTTCTTT
>15|TRBJ2-4|TRBD1|TRBV6-6|few
CASSTTGTGKNIQYF
TGTGCCAGCAGTACTACAGGGACAGGGAAAAACATTCAGTACTTC
>15|TRBJ1-3|NA|TRBV18|NA
CASSPGQTSGNTIYF
TGTGCCAGCTCACCAGGACAGACCTCTGGAAACACCATATATTTT
>15|TRBJ2-7|TRBD2|TRBV27|NA
CASSPRLAGFYEQYF
TGTGCCAGCAGTCCCCGACTAGCGGGGTTCTACGAGCAGTACTTC
>15|TRBJ2-7|TRBD2|TRBV6-5|NA
CASSRSLAGGYEQYF
TGTGCCAGCAGCCGAAGTTTAGCGGGAGGCTACGAGCAATACTTC
>18|TRBJ1-3|TRBD1|TRBV19|once
CASSATPGTGGDGNTIYF
TGTGCCAGTAGTGCAACCCCCGGGACAGGGGGCGATGGAAACACCATATATTTT
>12|TRBJ2-7|NA|TRBV2|NA
CARSLTGNEQYF
TGTGCCAGATCCTTAACAGGGAACGAGCAGTACTTC
>13|TRBJ1-2|NA|TRBV10-3|NA
CAISERTDYGYTF
TGTGCCATCAGTGAGAGAACAGACTATGGCTACACCTTC
>17|TRBJ2-2|NA|TRBV28|once
CASSLFDRRGNTGELFF
TGTGCCAGCAGTTTATTCGATCGGCGGGGTAACACCGGGGAGCTGTTTTTT
>14|TRBJ1-2|TRBD1|TRBV6-5|once
CASRRTGANYGYTF
TGTGCCAGCAGGAGGACAGGTGCTAACTATGGCTACACCTTC
>17|TRBJ2-6|TRBD2|TRBV27|NA
CASTNLAGGGGANVLTF
TGTGCCAGCACGAATTTAGCTGGGGGGGGTGGGGCCAACGTCCTGACTTTC
>15|TRBJ2-1|TRBD2|TRBV27|NA
CASSLPTSGKGEQFF
TGTGCCAGCAGTTTGCCGACTAGCGGGAAGGGTGAGCAGTTCTTC
>19|TRBJ1-3|TRBD1|TRBV5-6|once
CASSLEGSGTDVSGNTIYF
TGTGCCAGCAGCTTGGAAGGGTCCGGGACAGACGTCTCTGGAAACACCATATATTTT
>13|TRBJ1-2|TRBD1|TRBV11-2|NA
CASSPDRVGGYTF
TGTGCCAGCAGCCCGGACAGGGTGGGGGGCTACACCTTC
>15|TRBJ1-1|NA|TRBV28|once
CASSLRLQGTTEAFF
TGTGCCAGCAGTCTTCGCTTGCAGGGAACCACTGAAGCTTTCTTT
>15|TRBJ1-1|NA|TRBV29-1|NA
CSVETGREYFTEAFF
TGCAGCGTTGAAACGGGCAGGGAATACTTCACTGAAGCTTTCTTT
>15|TRBJ2-5|TRBD1|TRBV18|NA
CASSASSGGRETQYF
TGTGCCAGCTCCGCTAGCTCAGGGGGCCGGGAGACCCAGTACTTC
>16|TRBJ2-7|TRBD1|TRBV18|NA
CASSRTRDRVAYEQYF
TGTGCCAGCTCACGAACCCGGGACAGGGTTGCCTACGAGCAGTACTTC
>14|TRBJ2-7|TRBD1|TRBV27|NA
CARVWTGGEREQYF
TGTGCCAGGGTATGGACAGGGGGCGAGAGGGAGCAGTACTTC
>15|TRBJ1-3|TRBD1|TRBV18|NA
CASSYGQASGNTIYF
TGTGCCAGCTCATACGGACAGGCCTCTGGAAACACCATATATTTT
>17|TRBJ2-2|TRBD2|TRBV5-1|NA
CASSRIPGLVGAGELFF
TGCGCCAGCAGTCGAATACCCGGACTAGTTGGTGCCGGGGAGCTGTTTTTT
>14|TRBJ1-5|NA|TRBV19|NA
CASSIRDNNQPQHF
TGTGCCAGTAGTATCAGGGACAACAATCAGCCCCAGCATTTT
>13|TRBJ2-7|NA|TRBV19|NA
CASSIDRGYEQYF
TGTGCCAGTAGTATAGACAGAGGCTACGAGCAGTACTTC
>16|TRBJ2-7|NA|TRBV28|NA
CASSLGGNPNSYEQYF
TGTGCCAGCAGTTTAGGCGGCAACCCAAACTCCTACGAGCAGTACTTC
>15|TRBJ2-7|TRBD2|TRBV28|once
CASSLLGGSSYEQYF
TGTGCCAGCAGTTTACTCGGCGGGAGCTCCTACGAGCAGTACTTC
>12|TRBJ2-2|NA|TRBV27|NA
CASSFSTGELFF
TGTGCCAGCAGTTTTAGCACCGGGGAGCTGTTTTTT
>16|TRBJ2-1|TRBD1|TRBV27|few
CASSLRQGSSYNEQFF
TGTGCCAGCAGTTTAAGACAGGGGAGCTCCTACAATGAGCAGTTCTTC
>15|TRBJ1-2|NA|TRBV19|few
CASIPWPSSPYGYTF
TGTGCCAGTATTCCCTGGCCCTCCTCGCCCTATGGCTACACCTTC
>17|TRBJ2-2|TRBD1|TRBV18|NA
CASSPPTRTGLTGELFF
TGTGCCAGCTCACCACCGACCCGGACAGGGCTGACCGGGGAGCTGTTTTTT
>13|TRBJ1-5|NA|TRBV5-6|NA
CASSTAGIQPQHF
TGTGCCAGCAGCACCGCAGGAATTCAGCCCCAGCATTTT
>15|TRBJ2-1|NA|TRBV30|once
CAWSTPGGNYNEQFF
TGTGCCTGGAGCACCCCCGGGGGAAACTACAATGAGCAGTTCTTC
>13|TRBJ2-3|NA|TRBV10-2|once
CASRPPNLDTQYF
TGCGCCAGCAGGCCACCGAACTTAGATACGCAGTATTTT
>15|TRBJ1-1|NA|TRBV6-1|NA
CASSELYTQNTEAFF
TGTGCCAGCAGTGAACTGTACACCCAGAACACTGAAGCTTTCTTT
>14|TRBJ2-5|TRBD2|TRBV4-1|NA
CASSLAGGEETQYF
TGCGCCAGCAGCTTAGCGGGGGGCGAAGAGACCCAGTACTTC
>13|TRBJ2-7|NA|TRBV19|NA
CASSRRDPYEQYF
TGTGCCAGTAGTCGCAGGGATCCCTACGAGCAGTACTTC